The clone carrying this T cell receptor beta chain came up a few times. The antigen is unknown. The entry originates in a study of identical twins. A universal primer site was created by template switching, with the cDNA bearing unique molecular identifiers. From the 5' RACE reads, TCRdb called clonotypes with MiXCR, one entry per CDR3 protein. The profile shows 220,000 or so distinct CDR3 sequences, about 7% of them singletons. V was pared by 1 base and J by 6 bases, with 4 bases of the junction left unmatched. This CDR3 has 15 residues. Overall study results and limits: The models systematically underestimated how much out-of-frame TCR alpha was shared in monozygotic twins.

A further study also used this sample, focusing on yellow fever vaccine responses in identical twins.

The specimen was memory (CD45RO+) T cells sorted from blood. The source of this sequence is a woman aged 18-29 years in good health. The genes are TRBV12-3 or TRBV12-4 and TRBJ1-4, with 8 bases fitting TRBD1. For the CDR3, the DNA is TGTGCCAGCAGTTTAGGGGCAGGGGGCGATGAAAAACTGTTTTTT. It specifies CASSLGAGGDEKLFF.